A selection of T cell receptor beta chains follows, all from one sample in a study of control samples from healthy donors and cancer patients. Libraries were prepared by immunoSEQ multiplex PCR; TCRdb keeps only in-frame clonotypes and omits some of them. The data show 130,000 or so clones, roughly 94% seen once. Sequencing was performed on blood. All receptors derive from a man aged 40-49 years in good health. CDR3s include the opening cysteine and the closing phenylalanine or tryptophan. The D gene is left open where the match is weak. Size values are once, few and many counts, or a class for expanded clones, and some rows have none.

CDR3 protein	CDR3 DNA	V gene	J gene	D gene	clone size
CASSGGLWETQYF	TGTGCCAGCAGCGGGGGCCTGTGGGAGACCCAGTACTTC	TRBV9	TRBJ2-5	-	-
CASSPTGGGLYEQYF	TGTGCCAGCAGCCCGACAGGGGGCGGACTTTACGAGCAGTACTTC	TRBV27	TRBJ2-7	TRBD1	-
CASSYRAGDYEQYF	TGTGCCAGCAGTTACCGGGCAGGGGACTACGAGCAGTACTTC	TRBV6-6	TRBJ2-7	-	-
CASSDGTGKYSGNTIYF	TGTGCCAGCAGTGATGGGACAGGGAAATACTCTGGAAACACCATATATTTT	TRBV6-1	TRBJ1-3	TRBD1	-
CATSDNSNQPQHF	TGTGCCACCAGTGATAATAGCAATCAGCCCCAGCATTTT	TRBV24-1	TRBJ1-5	-	-
CASSLVTSDLYEQYF	TGTGCCAGCAGCTTAGTGACTAGCGATCTCTACGAGCAGTACTTC	TRBV11-2	TRBJ2-7	TRBD2	-
CASSSITPRDSPLHF	TGTGCCAGCAGCTCGATTACACCGAGGGATTCACCCCTCCACTTT	TRBV7-9	TRBJ1-6	-	-
CASSLEATDTQYF	TGCGCCAGCAGCTTGGAGGCCACAGATACGCAGTATTTT	TRBV5-1	TRBJ2-3	-	-
CASSQDKFLSSGTYEQYF	TGTGCCAGCAGCCAAGATAAATTCTTGAGTAGCGGGACCTACGAGCAGTACTTC	TRBV14	TRBJ2-7	TRBD2	-
CASTLGPTVNSPLHF	TGTGCCAGCACGCTCGGACCGACGGTCAATTCACCCCTCCACTTT	TRBV6-5	TRBJ1-6	-	-
CASSSQGQETQYF	TGTGCCAGCAGCTCTCAGGGGCAAGAGACCCAGTACTTC	TRBV7-3	TRBJ2-5	-	-
CASSQEGQSYEQYF	TGCGCCAGCAGCCAAGAGGGACAGAGCTACGAGCAGTACTTC	TRBV4-1	TRBJ2-7	TRBD1	-
CASSFLAGSSYEQYF	TGTGCCAGCAGTTTTTTGGCTGGGAGCTCCTACGAGCAGTACTTC	TRBV27	TRBJ2-7	-	-
CASSAPGQGNTEAFF	TGTGCCAGCAGTGCCCCGGGACAGGGAAACACTGAAGCTTTCTTT	TRBV25-1	TRBJ1-1	TRBD1	-
CASSRQGLSNYGYTF	TGTGCCAGCAGCAGACAGGGTCTCTCTAACTATGGCTACACCTTC	TRBV5-6	TRBJ1-2	TRBD1	-
CASSPTSYNEQFF	TGTGCCAGCTCACCTACCAGCTACAATGAGCAGTTCTTC	TRBV18	TRBJ2-1	-	once
CASSLGTGGYQPQHF	TGTGCCAGCAGCTTGGGGACAGGGGGTTACCAGCCCCAGCATTTT	TRBV5-6	TRBJ1-5	TRBD1	-
CASSQDLLSAASGNTIYF	TGCGCCAGCAGCCAAGATTTACTAAGCGCAGCAAGCGGAAACACCATATATTTT	TRBV4-3	TRBJ1-3	-	-
CASSQAGGGTDTQYF	TGTGCCAGCAGCCAAGCCGGGGGAGGCACAGATACGCAGTATTTT	TRBV3-1/TRBV3-2	TRBJ2-3	-	-
CASSQRRGVFTDTQYF	TGTGCCAGCAGCCAACGGCGGGGGGTATTCACAGATACGCAGTATTTT	TRBV3-1/TRBV3-2	TRBJ2-3	TRBD2	-
CATSDGQVNQPQHF	TGTGCCACCAGTGATGGACAGGTCAATCAGCCCCAGCATTTT	TRBV24-1	TRBJ1-5	TRBD1	-
CASSARGRDYEQYF	TGTGCCAGCAGCGCGAGGGGGAGGGACTACGAGCAGTACTTC	TRBV9	TRBJ2-7	-	-
CASSLLILRLGRGTAAFF	TGTGCCAGCAGTTTATTGATATTGAGATTAGGGCGGGGAACTGCTGCTTTCTTT	TRBV28	TRBJ1-1	-	-
CASRYDRRDYTF	TGTGCCAGCAGGTACGACCGACGGGACTACACCTTC	TRBV6-2/TRBV6-3	TRBJ1-2	-	-
CASSLLQGSTDTQYF	TGTGCCAGCAGCTTGCTACAGGGGAGCACAGATACGCAGTATTTT	TRBV5-6	TRBJ2-3	TRBD1	-
CASSFGPAYEQYF	TGTGCCAGCAGCTTCGGCCCTGCCTACGAGCAGTACTTC	TRBV13	TRBJ2-7	-	-
CASSDEGLAGGNEQFF	TGTGCCAGCAGTGATGAAGGACTAGCGGGAGGCAATGAGCAGTTCTTC	TRBV2	TRBJ2-1	TRBD2	-
CASSSPTGGGEKLFF	TGTGCCAGCAGCTCACCGACAGGGGGCGGTGAAAAACTGTTTTTT	TRBV7-2	TRBJ1-4	TRBD1	-
CASKSDNVKTEAFF	TGTGCCAGCAAATCCGACAACGTAAAGACTGAAGCTTTCTTT	TRBV6-5	TRBJ1-1	-	-
CASSPGPRNTIYF	TGCGCCAGCAGCCCCGGGCCGCGGAACACCATATATTTT	TRBV10-1	TRBJ1-3	-	-
CASGSQGASYTF	TGTGCCAGCGGCTCCCAGGGGGCGAGCTACACCTTC	TRBV7-8	TRBJ1-2	TRBD1	-
CASSLAQSWSNTDTQYF	TGTGCCAGCAGCTTAGCGCAATCTTGGTCCAACACAGATACGCAGTATTTT	TRBV7-9	TRBJ2-3	-	-
CASSHVYGYTF	TGTGCCAGCAGCCACGTCTATGGCTACACCTTC	TRBV28	TRBJ1-2	-	-
CASADRGNTGELFF	TGTGCCAGCGCAGATCGGGGGAACACCGGGGAGCTGTTTTTT	TRBV7-9	TRBJ2-2	-	-
CASSQYWTANTEAFF	TGCGCCAGCAGCCAATATTGGACAGCGAACACTGAAGCTTTCTTT	TRBV4-1	TRBJ1-1	-	-
CASSPRQERSYNSPLHF	TGTGCCAGCAGCCCACGACAGGAGCGCTCCTATAATTCACCCCTCCACTTT	TRBV7-2	TRBJ1-6	-	few
CASSYSLNTEAFF	TGTGCCAGCAGTTACTCCTTAAACACTGAAGCTTTCTTT	TRBV6-6	TRBJ1-1	-	-
CASSLNPRGSSYNEQFF	TGTGCCAGCAGTTTAAACCCCCGAGGGAGCTCCTACAATGAGCAGTTCTTC	TRBV27	TRBJ2-1	-	-
CASIEGGWGKNIQYF	TGTGCCAGCATCGAGGGCGGGTGGGGCAAAAACATTCAGTACTTC	TRBV2	TRBJ2-4	-	-
CASSLGTGGSRGGNQPQHF	TGTGCCAGCAGTTTGGGGACAGGAGGCTCCCGTGGGGGCAATCAGCCCCAGCATTTT	TRBV28	TRBJ1-5	TRBD1	-
CASNGAGYGYTF	TGTGCCAGCAATGGGGCAGGCTATGGCTACACCTTC	TRBV11-2	TRBJ1-2	-	-
CASSYGGGDMTYEQYF	TGTGCCAGCAGTTACGGAGGAGGGGATATGACCTACGAGCAGTACTTC	TRBV6-5	TRBJ2-7	-	-
CASSLRDRGQPQHF	TGTGCCAGCAGCCTCCGGGACAGGGGCCAGCCCCAGCATTTT	TRBV7-8	TRBJ1-5	TRBD1	-
CASSLMGNTDTQYF	TGTGCCAGCAGTTTGATGGGGAACACAGATACGCAGTATTTT	TRBV27	TRBJ2-3	-	-
CASSETGASSYEQYF	TGTGCCAGCAGTGAAACAGGGGCTAGCTCCTACGAGCAGTACTTC	TRBV6-1	TRBJ2-7	TRBD1	-
CASSSYPGTGSGNTIYF	TGTGCCAGCAGCTCCTATCCCGGGACTGGCTCTGGAAACACCATATATTTT	TRBV7-3	TRBJ1-3	-	-
CASSTRGLTEAFF	TGTGCCAGCAGCACCCGGGGCCTTACTGAAGCTTTCTTT	TRBV7-8	TRBJ1-1	-	-
CASSEAGGYTEAFF	TGTGCCAGCAGTGAAGCGGGGGGGTACACTGAAGCTTTCTTT	TRBV6-1	TRBJ1-1	-	once
CASSEKFGGANTGELFF	TGTGCCAGCTCTGAAAAGTTCGGCGGTGCGAACACCGGGGAGCTGTTTTTT	TRBV7-9	TRBJ2-2	-	-
CASLVGTNTEAFF	TGTGCCAGCCTCGTCGGGACGAACACTGAAGCTTTCTTT	TRBV19	TRBJ1-1	-	-
CASSLGRVGGADTQYF	TGTGCCAGCAGTCTCGGCAGGGTCGGGGGCGCAGATACGCAGTATTTT	TRBV25-1	TRBJ2-3	-	-